One sample yielded the 6 T cell receptor beta chains listed below, sequenced in a study of PD-1 blockade in classical Hodgkin lymphoma. Only in-frame clones appear in the TCRdb table, and some are missing; sequencing was by immunoSEQ multiplex PCR. The sample has over 35,000 clones, around 80% seen once. With no exception, relapse followed autologous stem cell transplantation in all patients, and brentuximab vedotin exposure varied. The sequenced sample was peripheral blood mononuclear cells (PBMCs), obtained before the second cycle of nivolumab. All receptors come from a human donor with classical Hodgkin lymphoma.

This sequence joins TRBV6-5 and TRBJ2-7; TRBD1 agrees at 9 bases. Germline trimming cut 6 bases from V and 2 bases from J; bases unmatched to any gene: 5. Germline loops: CDR1 MNHEY, CDR2 SVGAGI. The CDR3 has 14 residues. This CDR3 is CASRDRDRAYEQYF. CDR3 DNA: TGTGCCAGCAGGGACCGGGACAGGGCCTACGAGCAGTACTTC.

The CDR3 loop is CASSSVAGVAGGTDTQYF. CDR3 DNA sequence: TGTGCCAGCAGCTCCGTAGCGGGGGTAGCGGGGGGGACAGATACGCAGTATTTT. This chain uses TRBV7-8 with TRBJ2-3, with TRBD2 matching 11 bases. Germline V gene lookup returns CDR1 SGHVS and CDR2 FQNEAQ. V lost 4 bases to trimming and J lost 3 bases; unmatched junction nucleotides: 12. The length of the CDR3 is 18 residues.

The chain is built from TRBV19 and TRBJ1-4, with D perhaps TRBD1 (6 bases). CDR1 is LNHDA, CDR2 SQIVND, per germline (reference sequence). The germline V and J ends were trimmed by 6 bases and 3 bases, with 11 bases remaining between them. This CDR3 has 14 residues. Written as DNA, the CDR3 is TGTGCCAGTAGAAAACAGGGCTCTAATGAAAAACTGTTTTTT. It codes for CASRKQGSNEKLFF.

V usage is TRBV27 and J usage is TRBJ2-3, with D maybe TRBD1 (6 bases). CDR3 size: 14 residues. V was shortened by 6 bases and J by 2 bases, with 12 bases between the two germline ends. Germline CDR1 is MNHEY and CDR2 is SMNVEV (reference sequence). The CDR3 nucleotides read TGTGCCAGCAGCCTAGGGGGTACCACAGATACGCAGTATTTT. Protein product: CASSLGGTTDTQYF.

V is TRBV10-3 and J is TRBJ1-2; TRBD1 matches 7 bases. This CDR3 contains 11 residues. The junction had 0 bases not matched to a gene; V was cut back by 7 bases and J by 4 bases. Germline V gives CDR1 ENHRY, CDR2 SYGVKD. This CDR3 is CAITGGYGYTF. In DNA form, the CDR3 reads TGTGCCATCACAGGGGGCTATGGCTACACCTTC.

The chain links TRBV27 to TRBJ2-7; TRBD1 agrees at 8 bases. CDR3 length equals 14 residues. Germline CDR1 is MNHEY and CDR2 is SMNVEV (reference sequence). J gave up 3 bases and V 6 bases, and 7 bases lay outside the gene matches. CDR3 in DNA: TGTGCCAGCAGGCGGACAGGGTTGGACTACGAGCAGTACTTC. Its translation is CASRRTGLDYEQYF.